The present entry profiles one TCR beta chain with its context. At one of its ends the junction is not consistent with the germline gene, which may arise from a read error. These data belong to a study of metastatic and nonmetastatic thyroid tumors. Study in general: The comparison covered peripheral blood and tumor or nodule tissue in malignant and benign thyroid patients.

Each patient went into thyroid surgery without having received any treatment. With MiXCR, TCRdb called clones anew from the PCR reads. The profile shows 53,000 or so clones, approximately 22% of them singletons. Per germline, CDR1 SSHAT and CDR2 FNYEAQ (reference sequence). This CDR3 region has 16 residues. The sequence came from a female donor with papillary thyroid cancer or a benign thyroid nodule (not recorded which). Some clones in this sample may be carry-over from other donors' samples. Material: blood. The rearrangement joins TRBV7-7 to TRBJ2-5, with a weak D call TRBD2 (5 bases). DNA for the CDR3: TGTGCCAGCAGTTTAGGAGTTATTGGAGGACGGGAGACCCAGTACTTC. It translates to CASSLGVIGGRETQYF.